Listed below are T cell receptor beta chains from one sample, sequenced in a study of T-cell reconstitution after alpha-beta-depleted transplantation in children. One entry per CDR3 protein, called by TCRdb with MiXCR from the PCR reads. The table shows tens of thousands of distinct CDR3 sequences, with nearly 9.5% occurring only once. The material was PBMCs, mostly from graft donor cells, obtained 60 days after TCRalphabeta/CD19-depleted stem cell transplant. All receptors come from a male patient aged 2 to 9 who had a stem cell transplant for chronic granulomatous disease, so the T cells may come from the graft donor. CDR3s include the opening cysteine and the closing phenylalanine or tryptophan. The D gene is left open where the match is weak.

v_call: TRBV4-1; d_call: TRBD1; cdr3_aa: CASSYHRGRGETQYF
v_call: TRBV5-1; d_call: NA; cdr3_aa: CASSSERVEYF
v_call: TRBV18; d_call: NA; cdr3_aa: CASSPPGQSRGEQYF
v_call: TRBV5-1; d_call: TRBD2; cdr3_aa: CASSLEGRVQETQYF
v_call: TRBV30; d_call: TRBD2; cdr3_aa: CAWVGSAGGYNEQFF
v_call: TRBV7-2; d_call: TRBD1; cdr3_aa: CASSLDREVTEAFF
v_call: TRBV6-2/TRBV6-3; d_call: NA; cdr3_aa: CASSYIMGAHNEQFF
v_call: TRBV6-2/TRBV6-3; d_call: TRBD2; cdr3_aa: CASSTTSPLKLAETYEQYF
v_call: TRBV11-2; d_call: NA; cdr3_aa: CASSWGFGYNEQFF
v_call: TRBV28; d_call: NA; cdr3_aa: CASRRSGTLYGYTF
v_call: TRBV5-1; d_call: NA; cdr3_aa: CASRTDNHYGYTF
v_call: TRBV20-1; d_call: TRBD1; cdr3_aa: CSASGDRGFMNTEAFF
v_call: TRBV20-1; d_call: NA; cdr3_aa: CSDWTCYGYTF
v_call: TRBV29-1; d_call: TRBD1; cdr3_aa: CSVDGTGNTGELFF
v_call: TRBV20-1; d_call: TRBD1; cdr3_aa: CSAQNRDRGDNEQFF
v_call: TRBV6-4; d_call: NA; cdr3_aa: CASRPGLTGELFF
v_call: TRBV4-2; d_call: TRBD1; cdr3_aa: CASSQVQGAPDTQYF
v_call: TRBV13; d_call: NA; cdr3_aa: CASRGWGRSHEQYF
v_call: TRBV7-8; d_call: NA; cdr3_aa: CASSFPPLQYF
v_call: TRBV25-1; d_call: TRBD1; cdr3_aa: CASRGATGGKAGYTF
v_call: TRBV7-8; d_call: TRBD2; cdr3_aa: CASSLDNLAGAHEQYF
v_call: TRBV5-1; d_call: NA; cdr3_aa: CASSLDGARSYEQYF
v_call: TRBV3-1; d_call: NA; cdr3_aa: CASSPRGPSSHEQFF
v_call: TRBV19; d_call: TRBD2; cdr3_aa: CASSIEGTSGTFNEQFF